Sequencing of this TCR beta chain was carried out in a study of cytomegalovirus exposure and HLA in healthy donors. Study findings and constraints: High sensitivity and specificity were reportedly achieved when the classifier diagnosed cytomegalovirus status.

Clones were read by immunoSEQ multiplex PCR, and TCRdb kept only the in-frame ones, dropping some. This table has more than 80,000 clones, about 85% appearing once. The donors were part of the validation cohort of 100 to 150 subjects. That cohort was separate from the first cohort, which comprised about 730 subjects. This clone was seen a handful of times. Its antigen remains unknown. Trimming cost V 0 bases and J 6 bases, with 7 bases left between them. This CDR3 contains 13 residues. Germline V lookup: CDR1 MRHNA, CDR2 SNTAGT. The chain has TRBV6-4 and TRBJ2-3; D is unclear. Material: PBMCs. The TCR comes from a young woman in good health and CMV-seropositive. The chain's CDR3 is CASSDSSEDTQYF. The CDR3 DNA follows: TGTGCCAGCAGTGACTCGTCGGAGGATACGCAGTATTTT.